The present T cell receptor (beta chain) was sequenced within a study of OX40 agonist ivuxolimab in advanced cancers. Trimming stripped 0 bases from V and 1 base from J, with 12 bases between. This CDR3 has 16 amino acids. In germline, CDR1 is MNHNY, CDR2 SVGAGI (reference sequence). Using immunoSEQ multiplex PCR, the repertoire was profiled, and TCRdb retains in-frame clones only, with some absent. The data hold roughly 60,000 clones, with about 85% observed a single time. This specimen consisted of CD4+ or CD8+ T cells sorted from blood, obtained in a trial of the OX40 agonist ivuxolimab. This TCR was sampled from an adult with an advanced solid tumor such as melanoma, head and neck, liver or kidney cancer. The rearrangement joins TRBV6-6 to TRBJ1-1, with D perhaps matching TRBD1 (5 bases). CDR3: CASSYSGQGKNTEAFF. CDR3 bases: TGTGCCAGCAGTTACTCGGGTCAGGGTAAGAACACTGAAGCTTTCTTT.